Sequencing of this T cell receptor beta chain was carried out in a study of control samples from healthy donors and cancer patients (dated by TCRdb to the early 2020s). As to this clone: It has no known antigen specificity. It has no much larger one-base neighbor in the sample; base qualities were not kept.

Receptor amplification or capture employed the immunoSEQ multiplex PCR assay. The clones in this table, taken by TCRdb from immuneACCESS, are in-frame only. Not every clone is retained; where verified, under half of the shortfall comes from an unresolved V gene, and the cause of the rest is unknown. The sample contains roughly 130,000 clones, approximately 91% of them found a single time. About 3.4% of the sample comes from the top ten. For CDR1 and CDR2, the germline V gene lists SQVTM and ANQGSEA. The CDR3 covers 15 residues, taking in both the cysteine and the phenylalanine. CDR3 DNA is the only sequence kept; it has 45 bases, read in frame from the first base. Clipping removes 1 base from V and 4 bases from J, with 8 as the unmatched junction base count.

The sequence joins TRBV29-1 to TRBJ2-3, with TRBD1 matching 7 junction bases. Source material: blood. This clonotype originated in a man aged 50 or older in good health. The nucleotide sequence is TGCAGCGTTGAAGTGGGTGACAGGGCCGCAGATACGCAGTATTTT. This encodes CSVEVGDRAADTQYF.